What follows are 3 T cell receptor beta chains derived from one specimen sequenced in a study of blood T cell repertoires in COVID-19. Profiling relied on immunoSEQ multiplex PCR, and the TCRdb table lists in-frame clones only, not all of them. The sample shows around 300,000 clones, 83% of them seen only once. Sequencing was performed on peripheral blood. These receptors all stem from a man aged 25 to 40 with active or convalescent COVID-19.

This clone showed up just a few times. Other DNA sequences from this sample encode an identical CDR3 as well. The chain links TRBV6-2 or TRBV6-3 to TRBJ1-6; D ambiguous. The germline CDR1 and CDR2 sequences are MNHEY and SVGEGT. This CDR3 has 15 residues. V was trimmed by 0 bases and J by 7 bases, leaving 10 bases between them. The CDR3 loop reads CASSYSTGRNSPLHF. The CDR3 coding sequence is TGTGCCAGCAGTTACTCGACGGGAAGAAATTCACCCCTCCACTTT.

This chain connects TRBV5-3 to TRBJ1-5; maybe TRBD1 (5 bases). TRBV5-3 is treated as an ORF (open reading frame) with a function not yet certain. This CDR3 spans 12 amino acids. The V gene lost 1 base and the J gene lost 16 bases, with 15 bases spanning the gap. Written as DNA, the CDR3 is TGTGCCAGAAGCTTGAAAAGGGGAAGAGGACATTTT. Protein sequence: CARSLKRGRGHF.

The chain joins TRBV13 to TRBJ1-2; D perhaps matches TRBD1 (5 bases). The V end lost 8 bases, the J end lost 4 bases, and 20 bases lay between the germline ends. The CDR3 consists of 15 residues. The germline CDR1 and CDR2 sequences are PRHDT and FYEKMQ (reference sequence). CDR3 loop: CASLWWDAGLYGYTF. The CDR3, as DNA: TGTGCCAGCCTCTGGTGGGACGCGGGACTCTATGGCTACACCTTC.